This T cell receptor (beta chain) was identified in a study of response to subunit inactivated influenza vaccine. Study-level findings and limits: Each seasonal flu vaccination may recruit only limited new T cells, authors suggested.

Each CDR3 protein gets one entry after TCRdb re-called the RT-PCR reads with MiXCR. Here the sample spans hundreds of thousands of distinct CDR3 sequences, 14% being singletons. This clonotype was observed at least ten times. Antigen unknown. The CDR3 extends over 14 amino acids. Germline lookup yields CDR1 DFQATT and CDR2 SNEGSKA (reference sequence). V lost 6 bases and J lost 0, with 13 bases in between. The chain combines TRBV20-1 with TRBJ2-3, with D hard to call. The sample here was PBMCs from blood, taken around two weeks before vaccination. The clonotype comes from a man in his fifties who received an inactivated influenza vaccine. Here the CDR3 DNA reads TGCAGTGCGGCGCATGGGTCTAGCACAGATACGCAGTATTTT. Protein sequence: CSAAHGSSTDTQYF.